This record looks at one TCR beta chain sequence and its context. Antigen unknown. With baseline, cycle 4 day 1, and cycle 7 day 1 as timepoints, blood was sampled. The sample is drawn from a study of OX40 agonist ivuxolimab in advanced cancers. In the study overall: Prior therapy, whether anti-PD-1, anti-PD-L1 or anti-CTLA-4, was allowed, and roughly 40% had some. Patients achieving partial responses numbered three: one hepatocellular carcinoma case and two cutaneous melanoma cases.

This CDR3 region has 15 residues. V lost 2 bases to trimming and J lost 0 bases, with 10 bases between them. Germline CDR1 reads SGHNT; CDR2 reads YYREEE (reference sequence). Whole-study results and caveats: More expanded clones were found, on average, in CD8+ than in CD4+ T cells.

Sequencing used immunoSEQ multiplex PCR; TCRdb keeps in-frame clones, though not all of them. The sample gives tens of thousands of clones, 80% of which show up once; under 3% is in the top ten. This receptor was obtained from an adult with an advanced solid tumor such as melanoma, head and neck, liver or kidney cancer. The gene calls are TRBV5-4 and TRBJ2-3; D is uncertain. The source was CD4+ or CD8+ T cells sorted from blood, collected in a trial of the OX40 agonist ivuxolimab. The CDR3 is CASSFDGSSTDTQYF. The CDR3 nucleotides read TGTGCCAGCAGCTTTGATGGTTCTAGCACAGATACGCAGTATTTT.